In this sample, the clone carrying this T cell receptor beta chain turned up a few times. This sample is drawn from a study of OX40 agonist ivuxolimab in advanced cancers. Here immunoSEQ multiplex PCR was the method, and the copy in TCRdb shows in-frame clones only, minus some. The repertoire consists of about 31,000 clones, with around 80% occurring once and the leading ten covering roughly 20%. V shed 0 bases and J shed 4 bases, with 11 bases lying between them. This CDR3 contains 14 residues. Per germline, CDR1 SGHDT and CDR2 YYEEEE. Any history of autoimmune disease or systemic immunosuppression disqualified patients. Blood draws occurred at baseline, cycle 4 day 1, and cycle 7 day 1.

The sample in question was CD4+ or CD8+ T cells sorted from blood, obtained in a trial of the OX40 agonist ivuxolimab. The TCR comes from an adult with an advanced solid tumor such as melanoma, head and neck, liver or kidney cancer. The rearrangement joins TRBV5-6 to TRBJ2-7; unclear D gene. CDR3 in DNA: TGTGCCAGCAGCTTGGGACCAAAAACTTACGAGCAGTACTTC. Encoded protein: CASSLGPKTYEQYF.